These 25 T cell receptor beta chains were all obtained from the same sample, sequenced in a study of shared clonotypes between healthy human individuals. The data were produced by immunoSEQ multiplex PCR, yet TCRdb's version contains in-frame clones alone and is incomplete. Of 400,000 to 600,000 clones listed, 95% to 97% are singletons. The sequencing input was naive CD4+ T cells sorted from blood. Stated subset: CD45RA+ positively selected. Receptors originate from a woman in her 30s in good health.

The chain carries TRBV6-6 and TRBJ2-3; D unclear. The CDR3 covers 11 residues. Germline-derived CDR1 and CDR2 are MNHNY and SVGAGI (reference sequence). V was pared by 2 bases and J by 6 bases, with 3 bases between. CDR3 loop: CASSYLDTQYF. CDR3 nucleotide sequence: TGTGCCAGCAGTTACCTGGATACGCAGTATTTT.

The CDR3 spells CASSLAGISYEQYF. In nucleotides, the CDR3 is TGTGCCAGCAGCTTAGCAGGGATCTCCTACGAGCAGTACTTC. The chain is built from TRBV7-9 and TRBJ2-7; D gene ambiguous. This CDR3 has 14 residues. Germline CDR1 reads SEHNR; CDR2 reads FQNEAQ (reference sequence). V was cut by 0 bases and J by 0 bases, with 6 bases left in between.

The chain uses TRBV27 and TRBJ2-1; 10 bases line up with TRBD2. V lost 2 bases, J lost 8 bases, and 6 bases stayed unmatched. The V gene's germline CDR1 is MNHEY and CDR2 SMNVEV (reference sequence). CDR3 length equals 15 residues. The CDR3 DNA reads TGTGCCAGCAGTTTAAGGCTAGCGGGAGTCGATGAGCAGTTCTTC. It specifies CASSLRLAGVDEQFF.

This clone was observed a single time. This specimen includes other DNA sequences encoding the same CDR3. This rearrangement joins TRBV5-1 to TRBJ2-5; D tentatively reads TRBD1 or TRBD2 (5 bases each). This CDR3 is 13 amino acids long. Trimming left V 2 bases short and J 4 bases short, with 9 bases between. Looked up from germline, CDR1 is SGHRS and CDR2 is YFSETQ. CDR3 nucleotide sequence: TGCGCCAGCAGCTTCTCTGGGGGAGAGACCCAGTACTTC. Amino acids: CASSFSGGETQYF.

The table lists this clone with a count of one. This chain links TRBV28 with TRBJ1-2, with 9 bases identical to TRBD1. Trimming cost V 5 bases and J 4 bases; bases outside gene matches: 11. The CDR3 loop spans 16 amino acids. Looked up from germline, CDR1 is MDHEN and CDR2 is SYDVKM. CDR3 residues: CASSPTLDRGSYGYTF. Written as DNA, the CDR3 is TGTGCCAGCAGTCCTACCCTGGACAGGGGAAGCTATGGCTACACCTTC.

CDR3 sequence (DNA): TGTGCCAGCAGCTCTGAGGGGGCCTACAATGAGCAGTTCTTC. This encodes CASSSEGAYNEQFF. The chain is built from TRBV5-8 and TRBJ2-1; weak D call: TRBD1 (6 bases). V lost 3 bases and J lost 2, with 9 bases in between. Germline V lookup: CDR1 SGHTS, CDR2 YDEGEE. The CDR3 covers 14 residues.

The chain combines TRBV21-1 with TRBJ2-7; the table names TRBD2, a call not compared with the DNA. TRBV21-1 is flagged as a pseudogene. This CDR3 is built from 16 residues. CDR3 amino acids: CASPNTRSGRSSEQYF. CDR3 bases: TGTGCCAGCCCTAATACCCGTAGCGGGAGATCTAGCGAGCAGTACTTC.

This clone was counted a single time. The chain recombines TRBV19 with TRBJ1-5, with a weak D call TRBD1 (5 bases). The CDR3 runs to 16 residues. Trimming stripped 6 bases from V and 1 base from J, with 16 bases between. The germline CDR1 and CDR2 sequences are LNHDA and SQIVND (reference sequence). This CDR3 reads CASSRPLGGSNQPQHF. The CDR3 DNA follows: TGTGCCAGTAGCCGACCTTTGGGGGGGAGCAATCAGCCCCAGCATTTT.

CDR3 sequence: CASSEAGGVTEAFF. In DNA form, the CDR3 reads TGTGCCAGCAGTGAAGCTGGGGGGGTGACTGAAGCTTTCTTT. The chain combines TRBV2 with TRBJ1-1; TRBD1 might be the D (5 bases). There are 14 residues in the CDR3. The ends were cut back, 0 bases at V and 5 bases at J, with 10 bases in the middle. From germline, CDR1 is SNHLY and CDR2 FYNNEI.

V usage is TRBV29-1 and J usage is TRBJ1-1, with D hard to call. The CDR3 totals 13 residues. V lost 4 bases, J lost 0 bases, and 9 bases lay in between. CDR1 is SQVTM and CDR2 is ANQGSEA in the germline V gene. CDR3 nucleotide sequence: TGCAGCGTTGTTGCACGCATGAACACTGAAGCTTTCTTT. Translation: CSVVARMNTEAFF.

This clone was counted a single time. The genes are TRBV5-1 and TRBJ2-5; a possible D gene is TRBD1 (6 bases). Germline values: CDR1 SGHRS, CDR2 YFSETQ. The CDR3 loop spans 16 amino acids. Between the trimmed V and J ends, which lost 4 bases and 3 bases, there was a span of 19 bases. CDR3 coding DNA: TGCGCCAGCAGCCCAGGGGACATATTAAGGAAAGAGACCCAGTACTTC. This gives the protein CASSPGDILRKETQYF. The full variable domain, completed using reference TRBV5-1 and TRBJ2-5, is KAGVTQTPRYLIKTRGQQVTLSCSPISGHRSVSWYQQTPGQGLQFLFEYFSETQRNKGNFPGRFSGRQFSNSRSEMNVSTLELGDSALYLCASSPGDILRKETQYFGPGTRLLVL.

V gene TRBV19 combines with J gene TRBJ1-3; TRBD1 matches 7 bases. The J segment lost 0 bases and the V segment lost 6 bases, leaving 11 bases of the junction unmatched. CDR3 length: 17 residues. Germline CDR1 LNHDA, CDR2 SQIVND (reference sequence). DNA for the CDR3: TGTGCCAGTAGCAGACCCGGGGACAGCAACTCTGGAAACACCATATATTTT. Translated: CASSRPGDSNSGNTIYF.

The V call is TRBV7-9, the J call TRBJ2-3; D possibly corresponds to TRBD2 (5 bases). Germline CDR1 and CDR2: SEHNR and FQNEAQ (reference sequence). CDR3 length: 16 residues. The V end was cut by 9 bases, the J end by 0 bases, with 19 bases between. The CDR3 protein is CASIHWRTPSTDTQYF. For the CDR3, the DNA is TGTGCCAGTATCCACTGGAGGACCCCTAGCACAGATACGCAGTATTTT.

The rearrangement joins TRBV2 to TRBJ2-1; 10 positions match TRBD2. This CDR3 has 15 amino acids. From germline, CDR1 is SNHLY and CDR2 FYNNEI. V shed 11 bases, J shed 2 bases, and the junction held 9 bases outside the gene matches. The CDR3 DNA is TGTGCCGGCACGACTAGCGGGTATACCTACAATGAGCAGTTCTTC. It is translated as CAGTTSGYTYNEQFF. Filled out from reference TRBV2 and TRBJ2-1, the complete variable domain reads EPEVTQTPSHQVTQMGQEVILRCVPISNHLYFYWYRQILGQKVEFLVSFYNNEISEKSEIFDDQFSVERPDGSNFTLKIRSTKLEDSAMYFCAGTTSGYTYNEQFFGPGTRLTVL.

In nucleotides, the CDR3 is TGCGCCAGCAGTACGGAGTACCAAGAGACCCAGTACTTC. It is translated as CASSTEYQETQYF. V gene TRBV10-1 combines with J gene TRBJ2-5; D ambiguous. The CDR3 has 13 residues. V lost 5 bases to trimming and J lost 0 bases, with 7 bases between them. From germline, CDR1 is WNHNN and CDR2 SYGVQD (reference sequence).

V usage is TRBV7-8 and J usage is TRBJ2-1; TRBD1 might be the D (5 bases). Trimming removed 5 bases from V and 8 bases from J, with 7 bases in between. Germline CDR1 reads SGHVS; CDR2 reads FQNEAQ. The CDR3 extends over 11 amino acids. CDR3 in amino acids: CASSGRDEQFF. CDR3 DNA sequence: TGTGCCAGCAGCGGCAGGGATGAGCAGTTCTTC.

This sequence joins TRBV28 and TRBJ1-2, with D possibly matching TRBD1 (5 bases). The germline CDR1 and CDR2 sequences are MDHEN and SYDVKM. Between the trimmed V and J ends, which lost 5 bases and 7 bases, there was a span of 14 bases. CDR3 size: 13 residues. CDR3 loop: CASSPMMGLGYTF. CDR3 nucleotides: TGTGCCAGCAGTCCTATGATGGGGCTTGGCTACACCTTC.

The chain has TRBV28 and TRBJ1-2; the D gene is possibly TRBD1 (6 bases). V shed 5 bases and J shed 5 bases, with 12 bases lying between them. Germline V CDR1 and CDR2: MDHEN, SYDVKM. The CDR3 has 13 amino acids. CDR3 sequence reads: CASSEGVGYGYTF. In DNA form, the CDR3 reads TGTGCCAGCAGTGAGGGGGTGGGGTATGGCTACACCTTC.

The rearrangement links TRBV7-9 to TRBJ1-1, with D hard to call. Trimming pared 5 bases from V and 1 base from J, leaving 8 bases between. CDR3 length equals 13 residues. In germline, CDR1 is SEHNR, CDR2 FQNEAQ (reference sequence). CDR3 nucleotide sequence: TGTGCCAGCAGCACCAGCCCGAACACTGAAGCTTTCTTT. It is translated as CASSTSPNTEAFF.

The V and J genes are TRBV12-5 and TRBJ1-1; D gene ambiguous. Trimming shortened V by 3 bases and J by 1 base, and 9 bases separated the two germline ends. The CDR3 consists of 14 residues. CDR1 and CDR2 from the germline V gene are LGHNT and FRNRAP. The CDR3 region has the DNA TGTGCTAGTGGTTTAGAGGGCAGGAACACTGAAGCTTTCTTT. Its protein product is CASGLEGRNTEAFF.

The chain recombines TRBV28 with TRBJ2-7, with TRBD2 identical over 8 bases. Trimming cost V 1 base and J 0 bases; bases outside gene matches: 5. Germline V gene data show CDR1 as MDHEN and CDR2 as SYDVKM. This CDR3 is 16 amino acids long. The CDR3 nucleotides read TGTGCCAGCAGTTTATTTAGCGGGGCCACCTCCTACGAGCAGTACTTC. This sequence encodes CASSLFSGATSYEQYF.

The V and J genes are TRBV6-1 and TRBJ1-1; D is possibly TRBD1 (5 bases). Germline V gives CDR1 MNHNS, CDR2 SASEGT. The V end was cut by 0 bases, the J end by 3 bases, with 8 bases between. The CDR3 runs to 14 residues. In nucleotides, the CDR3 is TGTGCCAGCAGTGAAGCGGGGGGAGACACTGAAGCTTTCTTT. Translated, it gives CASSEAGGDTEAFF.

The chain has TRBV19 and TRBJ2-2; D unresolved. The germline CDR1 and CDR2 sequences are LNHDA and SQIVND (reference sequence). The CDR3 loop spans 12 amino acids. V lost 3 bases and J lost 7, with 6 bases in between. CDR3 nucleotide sequence: TGTGCCAGTAGTATTTGGGTCGGGGAGCTGTTTTTT. It yields the protein CASSIWVGELFF. Filled out from reference TRBV19 and TRBJ2-2, the complete variable domain reads DGGITQSPKYLFRKEGQNVTLSCEQNLNHDAMYWYRQDPGQGLRLIYYSQIVNDFQKGDIAEGYSVSREKKESFPLTVTSAQKNPTAFYLCASSIWVGELFFGEGSRLTVL.

This chain's CDR3 is CASTPRAGSSTNEQFF. The CDR3 DNA follows: TGCGCCAGCACCCCAAGGGCAGGATCCTCGACAAATGAGCAGTTCTTC. The rearrangement uses TRBV5-1 and TRBJ2-1; no reliable D call. The ends were cut back, 6 bases at V and 7 bases at J, with 23 bases in the middle. The CDR3 spans 16 residues. From germline, CDR1 is SGHRS and CDR2 YFSETQ.

The chain joins TRBV5-1 to TRBJ2-7; 10 nucleotides align to TRBD2. CDR1 is SGHRS and CDR2 is YFSETQ in the germline V gene. The trim removed 0 bases at V and 0 bases at J, leaving 3 bases unmatched. The CDR3 totals 16 residues. The CDR3 loop reads CASSLGSGRPSYEQYF. The CDR3 DNA is TGCGCCAGCAGCTTGGGTAGCGGGAGGCCCTCCTACGAGCAGTACTTC.